The rows below give T cell receptor beta chains drawn from one sample of a study of shared clonotypes between healthy human individuals. Only in-frame clones appear in the TCRdb table, and some are missing; sequencing was by immunoSEQ multiplex PCR. The data show roughly 890,000 clones, about 92% seen once. Sequencing used naive CD8+ T cells sorted from blood. These receptor sequences come from a young man in good health. Each CDR3 is given with its conserved first and last residue. Fields, in order: D gene, clone size, V gene, J gene, CDR3 DNA, CDR3 protein. The D gene is left open where the match is weak. Clone sizes are given selectively: once, few, many, or a class where the clone is expanded.

D: -
size: once
V: TRBV7-9
J: TRBJ2-3
DNA: TGTGCCAGCAGCTTATCATCTAACAGGATATATTATACGCAGTATTTT
CDR3: CASSLSSNRIYYTQYF

D: -
size: -
V: TRBV9
J: TRBJ2-5
DNA: TGTGCCAGCAGCGTAGAAACAGGGAGGTACACAACAGAAGAGACCCAGTACTTC
CDR3: CASSVETGRYTTEETQYF

D: TRBD1
size: few
V: TRBV6-6
J: TRBJ2-3
DNA: TGTGCCAGCAGTTCGGGACAGGGCGCAGATACGCAGTATTTT
CDR3: CASSSGQGADTQYF

D: TRBD2
size: -
V: TRBV7-6
J: TRBJ2-1
DNA: TGTGCCAGCAGCTTAGCGGCTGGTCTAGCGGGAGGGCGGGGCAATGAGCAGTTCTTC
CDR3: CASSLAAGLAGGRGNEQFF

D: -
size: -
V: TRBV6-5
J: TRBJ2-7
DNA: TGTGCCAGCAGTTTTGGCGGGAATCAAGAGCAGTACTTC
CDR3: CASSFGGNQEQYF

D: -
size: -
V: TRBV27
J: TRBJ1-3
DNA: TGTGCCAGCAGCCCGACAGTTTCCTCTGGAAACACCATATATTTT
CDR3: CASSPTVSSGNTIYF

D: -
size: -
V: TRBV27
J: TRBJ2-7
DNA: TGTGCCAGCAGTTTTATGGGCAGGGAGGACTACGAGCAGTACTTC
CDR3: CASSFMGREDYEQYF

D: -
size: -
V: TRBV30
J: TRBJ2-3
DNA: TGTGCCTGGAGTGTATCCGGGCCAGATACGCAGTATTTT
CDR3: CAWSVSGPDTQYF

D: -
size: once
V: TRBV4-1
J: TRBJ2-5
DNA: TGCGCCAGCAGCCAAGGGGGCGGGATGCAAGAGACCCAGTACTTC
CDR3: CASSQGGGMQETQYF

D: TRBD2
size: once
V: TRBV11-2
J: TRBJ2-3
DNA: TGTGCCAGCAGCTTACGTCCTTCTAGCGGAGTGGATACGCAGTATTTT
CDR3: CASSLRPSSGVDTQYF

D: TRBD1
size: -
V: TRBV11-2
J: TRBJ1-4
DNA: TGTGCCAGCAGCTTATGGGACAGGGGAAATGAAAAACTGTTTTTT
CDR3: CASSLWDRGNEKLFF

D: -
size: -
V: TRBV10-1
J: TRBJ2-1
DNA: TGCGCCAGCCAACTCGGGACGGGCGGCGATGAGCAGTTCTTC
CDR3: CASQLGTGGDEQFF

D: TRBD1
size: -
V: TRBV10-1
J: TRBJ2-1
DNA: TGCGCCAGCAGTGAGTCGACAGGGGGGGAGCAGTTCTTC
CDR3: CASSESTGGEQFF

D: TRBD1
size: -
V: TRBV19
J: TRBJ2-2
DNA: TGTGCCAGTAGTCCGACAGGGGATTGGGAGCTGTTTTTT
CDR3: CASSPTGDWELFF

D: TRBD1
size: -
V: TRBV18
J: TRBJ2-1
DNA: TGTGCCAGCCACAGGGGAGAAATCTACAATGAGCAGTTCTTC
CDR3: CASHRGEIYNEQFF

D: -
size: -
V: TRBV10-1
J: TRBJ1-3
DNA: TGCGCCAGCAGTGAGGACAGTACCTCTGGAAACACCATATATTTT
CDR3: CASSEDSTSGNTIYF

D: TRBD1
size: -
V: TRBV11-2
J: TRBJ1-3
DNA: TGTGCCAGCAGCCCTGGGACAGGGGGTTTCTTGTACACCATATATTTT
CDR3: CASSPGTGGFLYTIYF

D: -
size: -
V: TRBV4-1
J: TRBJ2-1
DNA: TGCGCCAGCAGCCCGGCACCGGTCTACAATGAGCAGTTCTTC
CDR3: CASSPAPVYNEQFF

D: TRBD2
size: -
V: TRBV19
J: TRBJ2-3
DNA: TGTGCCAGTAGTGCTAGCGGTAGCACAGATACGCAGTATTTT
CDR3: CASSASGSTDTQYF

D: -
size: -
V: TRBV7-9
J: TRBJ2-7
DNA: TGTGCCAGCGCGACGGGCTACGAGCAGTACTTC
CDR3: CASATGYEQYF

D: -
size: -
V: TRBV5-1
J: TRBJ2-7
DNA: TGCGCCAGCAGCCAATCCGGGACCAACCCAACCTACGAGCAGTACTTC
CDR3: CASSQSGTNPTYEQYF

D: TRBD2
size: -
V: TRBV6-5
J: TRBJ2-1
DNA: TGTGCCAGCAGTTACGCTTGGACTAGCGGAAATGAGCAGTTCTTC
CDR3: CASSYAWTSGNEQFF

D: TRBD1
size: few
V: TRBV5-6
J: TRBJ1-1
DNA: TGTGCCAGCAGCTTGTTGGCAGGGGGCCTTTTCTTT
CDR3: CASSLLAGGLFF

D: -
size: -
V: TRBV5-1
J: TRBJ2-5
DNA: TGCGCCAGCAGCTTAAGAATTGGCGGGGGCTGGCAAGAGACCCAGTACTTC
CDR3: CASSLRIGGGWQETQYF

D: -
size: -
V: TRBV29-1
J: TRBJ2-7
DNA: TGCAGCGCTCTTGGGGGAGAGAGGTACGAGCAGTACTTC
CDR3: CSALGGERYEQYF

D: -
size: once
V: TRBV9
J: TRBJ1-2
DNA: TGTGCCAGCGGCGGGAGGAACGGTGGCTACACCTTC
CDR3: CASGGRNGGYTF

D: -
size: many
V: TRBV14
J: TRBJ2-1
DNA: TGTGCCAGCAGCCAAGGAATGGCCACCACCTACAATGAGCAGTTCTTC
CDR3: CASSQGMATTYNEQFF

D: -
size: once
V: TRBV5-1
J: TRBJ2-1
DNA: TGCGCCAGCACAATGTATACCCATCTGGACCCCTCTATGGATGAGCAGTTCTTC
CDR3: CASTMYTHLDPSMDEQFF

D: -
size: -
V: TRBV29-1
J: TRBJ2-1
DNA: TGCAGCGTTGAAGATCTGAGCGGAGAGCAGTTCTTC
CDR3: CSVEDLSGEQFF

D: TRBD2
size: -
V: TRBV27
J: TRBJ2-7
DNA: TGTGCCAGCAGTTCGTGGACTAGCGGATCCTACGAGCAGTACTTC
CDR3: CASSSWTSGSYEQYF